What follows are 26 T cell receptor beta chains derived from one specimen sequenced in a study. Tregs were sorted as CD4+CD25+CD127-/low cells. TCRdb reanalysed the 5' RACE reads using MiXCR and keeps one entry per CDR3 protein. The top ten hold about 4% of the sample, which has about 42,000 distinct CDR3 sequences, around 20% seen once. The sample comprised Tregs sorted from blood. The source of these receptors is a female donor with breast cancer.

The chain has TRBV30 and TRBJ1-5, with no clear D. Trimming removed 4 bases at V and 3 bases at J, with 10 bases between. This CDR3 has 13 amino acids. Germline values: CDR1 GTSNPN, CDR2 SVGIG (reference sequence). As DNA, the CDR3 is TGTGCCTGGACCCATGATGCCAATCAGCCCCAGCATTTT. It yields the protein CAWTHDANQPQHF.

A remark on this clonotype: It may be a read error: a sequence one base away is much more abundant. The rearrangement joins TRBV4-1 to TRBJ1-1; no clear D gene. In germline, CDR1 is MGHRA, CDR2 YSYEKL. The CDR3 loop spans 15 amino acids. CDR3 in DNA: TGCGCCGGCAGCCAGATGACGGCGCGTTGGACTGAAGCTTTCTTT. Encoded protein: CAGSQMTARWTEAFF.

The rearrangement joins TRBV7-9 to TRBJ2-3; 7 positions match TRBD1. V was pared by 4 bases and J by 0 bases, with 7 bases of the junction left unmatched. Germline CDR1 reads SEHNR; CDR2 reads FQNEAQ (reference sequence). The length of the CDR3 is 16 residues. CDR3 amino acids: CASSYGPGGSTDTQYF. In nucleotides, the CDR3 is TGTGCCAGCAGCTATGGGCCAGGGGGTAGCACAGATACGCAGTATTTT.

As for this clonotype: A much bigger clone sits one base away, suggesting this may be a read error. The rearrangement uses TRBV4-1 and TRBJ2-2; D is undetermined. The V gene lost 6 bases and the J gene lost 6 bases, with 20 bases spanning the gap. Germline V lookup: CDR1 MGHRA, CDR2 YSYEKL. The CDR3 extends over 16 amino acids. The CDR3 spells CASRSSVLPLPGELFF. In DNA, the CDR3 is TGCGCCAGCAGGTCCAGCGTCCTCCCTTTACCCGGGGAGCTGTTTTTT.

This clonotype was counted many times. The V gene is TRBV7-2, the J gene TRBJ2-1, with D unclear. Germline V gene lookup returns CDR1 SGHTA and CDR2 FQGNSA. Trimming took 5 bases from V and 0 from J, leaving 11 bases between them. This CDR3 is built from 15 residues. CDR3 in amino acids: CASSKSALSYNEQFF. CDR3 nucleotides: TGTGCCAGCAGCAAAAGTGCTCTCTCCTACAATGAGCAGTTCTTC.

This chain joins TRBV7-2 and TRBJ2-6; the match to TRBD1 covers 7 bases. CDR3 length: 18 residues. Germline lookup yields CDR1 SGHTA and CDR2 FQGNSA. V lost 4 bases to trimming and J lost 3 bases; unmatched junction nucleotides: 12. CDR3 in amino acids: CASSSSGTALGGANVLTF. The CDR3 DNA sequence: TGTGCCAGCAGCTCGTCCGGGACAGCCTTAGGTGGGGCCAACGTCCTGACTTTC.

This clonotype has a count of ten or more. The chain recombines TRBV12-3 or TRBV12-4 with TRBJ2-2; tentative D call: TRBD1 (5 bases). There are 13 residues in the CDR3. Trimming stripped 4 bases from V and 6 bases from J, with 9 bases between. DNA for the CDR3: TGTGCCAGCAGTTCTCAGGGTCCCGGGGAGCTGTTTTTT. It is translated as CASSSQGPGELFF.

J is TRBJ2-6 and V is TRBV30, with a weak D call TRBD2 (5 bases). Trimming took 3 bases from V and 4 from J, leaving 10 bases between them. The CDR3 covers 14 residues. The germline V gene has CDR1 GTSNPN and CDR2 SVGIG (reference sequence). The CDR3 DNA follows: TGTGCCTGGAGGAGGGTGGCCGGGGCCAACGTCCTGACTTTC. This sequence encodes CAWRRVAGANVLTF.

V is TRBV11-3 and J is TRBJ2-1, with D tentatively TRBD2 (5 bases). Germline CDR1 reads SGHNT; CDR2 reads YENEEA. Trimming shortened V by 1 base and J by 7 bases, and 8 bases separated the two germline ends. This CDR3 spans 13 amino acids. CDR3 in amino acids: CASSLGRRNEQFF. The CDR3 nucleotides are TGTGCCAGCAGCTTAGGAAGGAGGAATGAGCAGTTCTTC.

This clonotype was seen repeatedly, ten times or more. The chain links TRBV6-1 to TRBJ2-1, with D possibly being TRBD2 (5 bases). From germline, CDR1 is MNHNS and CDR2 SASEGT. The CDR3 is made up of 16 amino acids. Trimming shortened V by 6 bases and J by 0 bases, and 15 bases separated the two germline ends. The CDR3 is CASSLSGSTSYNEQFF. The CDR3 DNA follows: TGTGCCAGCAGCCTAAGTGGGAGTACCTCCTACAATGAGCAGTTCTTC.

This clonotype was counted at least ten times. The rearrangement uses TRBV5-1 and TRBJ2-6, with 9 bases aligning to TRBD1. The CDR3 is 18 amino acids. Germline loops: CDR1 SGHRS, CDR2 YFSETQ. The trim removed 0 bases at V and 1 base at J, leaving 5 bases unmatched. The CDR3 is CASSLAGTGYSGANVLTF. The DNA for the CDR3 is TGCGCCAGCAGCTTGGCCGGGACAGGGTATTCTGGGGCCAACGTCCTGACTTTC.

The gene calls are TRBV12-3 or TRBV12-4 and TRBJ2-5; D gene uncertain. The CDR3 runs 13 residues. The V gene lost 2 bases and the J gene lost 4 bases, with 8 bases spanning the gap. Here the CDR3 reads CASSLMAGETQYF. Here the CDR3 DNA reads TGTGCCAGCAGTTTAATGGCAGGAGAGACCCAGTACTTC.

There are many counts of this clonotype. The V and J genes are TRBV4-1 and TRBJ1-4; 8 nucleotides match TRBD1. The CDR3 sequence is 17 residues long. With 0 bases clipped from V and 4 bases from J, the junction kept 7 bases outside the gene matches. Looked up from germline, CDR1 is MGHRA and CDR2 is YSYEKL. CDR3 nucleotides: TGCGCCAGCAGCCAAGATCAGGGGGCGCAGGGTAATGAAAAACTGTTTTTT. It yields the protein CASSQDQGAQGNEKLFF.

The rearrangement joins TRBV7-9 to TRBJ2-3; D unresolved. Germline V gene lookup returns CDR1 SEHNR and CDR2 FQNEAQ (reference sequence). The CDR3 length is 14 residues. With 5 bases removed from V and 3 bases from J, the gap between germline ends came to 12 bases. CDR3 sequence reads: CASSPAPATDTQYF. DNA of the CDR3: TGTGCCAGCAGCCCCGCCCCAGCGACAGATACGCAGTATTTT.

V gene TRBV28 combines with J gene TRBJ1-5, with 9 positions matching TRBD1. This CDR3 contains 16 residues. The V gene's germline CDR1 is MDHEN and CDR2 SYDVKM. V dropped 5 bases and J dropped 0; count of bases not matched to a gene: 5. In DNA form, the CDR3 reads TGTGCCAGCAGTGAGGACAGGGGTTATAGCAATCAGCCCCAGCATTTT. Its translation: CASSEDRGYSNQPQHF. The whole variable domain, remainder taken from reference TRBV28 and TRBJ1-5, is DVKVTQSSRYLVKRTGEKVFLECVQDMDHENMFWYRQDPGLGLRLIYFSYDVKMKEKGDIPEGYSVSREKKERFSLILESASTNQTSMYLCASSEDRGYSNQPQHFGDGTRLSIL.

This clonotype appeared a few times. As DNA, the CDR3 is TGTGCCAGCAGTGAAGCGCTTCCAGGACATGAGCAGTTCTTC. Its translation is CASSEALPGHEQFF. V usage is TRBV2 and J usage is TRBJ2-1; D not certain. The CDR3 contains 14 residues. The V gene lost 0 bases and the J gene lost 8 bases, with 11 bases spanning the gap. CDR1 is SNHLY and CDR2 is FYNNEI in the germline V gene.

This clonotype appeared a few times. V usage is TRBV4-2 and J usage is TRBJ2-5, with D perhaps being TRBD1 or TRBD2 (7 bases each). The V end lost 0 bases, the J end lost 4 bases, and 21 bases lay between the germline ends. The CDR3 length is 18 residues. Germline V gene lookup returns CDR1 LGHNA and CDR2 YNFKEQ. Here the CDR3 DNA reads TGTGCCAGCAGCCAAGATTTGGCAGGGGGAGGGTTGGTAGAGACCCAGTACTTC. Encoded protein: CASSQDLAGGGLVETQYF.

This clonotype was counted a few times. This chain links TRBV7-9 with TRBJ1-2; D may be TRBD1 (5 bases). The V gene's germline CDR1 is SEHNR and CDR2 FQNEAQ (reference sequence). The V end lost 11 bases, the J end lost 2 bases, and 12 bases lay between the germline ends. The CDR3 is 12 amino acids. CDR3 DNA sequence: TGTGCCGGACACTCATCCAACTATGGCTACACCTTC. Translation gives CAGHSSNYGYTF.

In its sample, this clonotype was seen a few times. V gene TRBV14 combines with J gene TRBJ2-7; the D is unclear. V was trimmed by 3 bases and J by 0 bases, leaving 15 bases between them. Germline V gene sequence: CDR1 SGHDN, CDR2 FVKESK. The CDR3 contains 16 residues. The chain's CDR3 is CASSQQDWALSYEQYF. CDR3 nucleotides: TGTGCCAGCAGCCAGCAAGATTGGGCCCTCTCCTACGAGCAGTACTTC.

This clonotype appeared a few times. V and J are TRBV4-1 and TRBJ2-1, with 13 bases identical to TRBD2. This CDR3 is 16 amino acids long. Germline lookup yields CDR1 MGHRA and CDR2 YSYEKL. V dropped 2 bases and J dropped 8; count of bases not matched to a gene: 6. CDR3 sequence reads: CASSQHRTSGSDEQFF. Written as DNA, the CDR3 is TGCGCCAGCAGCCAACATAGGACTAGCGGGAGTGATGAGCAGTTCTTC.

Ten or more counts support this clonotype. V gene TRBV29-1 combines with J gene TRBJ1-1; D might be TRBD1 (6 bases). The V gene's germline CDR1 is SQVTM and CDR2 ANQGSEA. Trimming shortened V by 6 bases and J by 1 base, and 15 bases separated the two germline ends. This CDR3 comprises 14 residues. In nucleotides, the CDR3 is TGCAGCGTGGGGGCAGGTGGGTGGAACACTGAAGCTTTCTTT. Protein: CSVGAGGWNTEAFF.

About this clonotype itself: A much larger clone lies one base from this, so it may be a read error. The CDR3 region has the DNA TGTGCCAGCAGCTTAAATCGGCAGAATTACAATGAGCAGTTCTTC. Protein product: CASSLNRQNYNEQFF. The chain recombines TRBV11-2 with TRBJ2-1; D is unresolved. V was cut by 2 bases and J by 4 bases, with 12 bases left in between. Germline V gene data show CDR1 as SGHAT and CDR2 as FQNNGV. The CDR3 is 15 residues long.

This clonotype was detected a few times. The chain combines TRBV24-1 with TRBJ2-5, with D possibly matching TRBD1 (5 bases). CDR3 length equals 13 residues. Germline V CDR1 and CDR2: KGHDR, SFDVKD. V dropped 9 bases and J dropped 0 bases, with 10 bases sitting between them. The CDR3 sequence: CATGQGNQETQYF. In DNA form, the CDR3 reads TGTGCCACCGGGCAGGGTAACCAAGAGACCCAGTACTTC.

V and J are TRBV13 and TRBJ2-1, with D tentatively TRBD2 (6 bases). This CDR3 is 15 amino acids long. Trimming took 2 bases from V and 4 from J, leaving 12 bases between them. Germline lookup yields CDR1 PRHDT and CDR2 FYEKMQ (reference sequence). In nucleotides, the CDR3 is TGTGCCAGCAGCTTATTAAACGGGAGATACAATGAGCAGTTCTTC. Translation: CASSLLNGRYNEQFF. The full variable domain, completed using reference TRBV13 and TRBJ2-1, is AAGVIQSPRHLIKEKRETATLKCYPIPRHDTVYWYQQGPGQDPQFLISFYEKMQSDKGSIPDRFSAQQFSDYHSELNMSSLELGDSALYFCASSLLNGRYNEQFFGPGTRLTVL.

DNA of the CDR3: TGTGCCAGCAGTGATTTTGGCAGCTACACAGATACGCAGTATTTT. Translating it yields CASSDFGSYTDTQYF. The rearrangement links TRBV6-1 to TRBJ2-3; D is unresolved. The CDR3 extends over 15 amino acids. Trimming removed 3 bases at V and 2 bases at J, with 12 bases between. Germline V gene lookup returns CDR1 MNHNS and CDR2 SASEGT.

This chain connects TRBV28 to TRBJ2-7; TRBD1 agrees at 8 bases. With V trimmed by 3 bases and J by 3 bases, 7 bases remained unmatched. The germline V gene has CDR1 MDHEN and CDR2 SYDVKM. The CDR3 extends over 15 amino acids. The CDR3 DNA reads TGTGCCAGCAGTTTGCGACAGGGGAAGATCTACGAGCAGTACTTC. It is translated as CASSLRQGKIYEQYF.